These T cell receptor beta chains were read from a single sample in a study of identical twins. From the 5' RACE reads, TCRdb called clonotypes with MiXCR, one entry per CDR3 protein. The sample carries more than 200,000 distinct CDR3 sequences, over 12% recorded once. What was sequenced was memory (CD45RO+) T cells sorted from blood. The receptors were sampled from a woman between 18 and 30 years old in good health. CDR3s include the opening cysteine and the closing phenylalanine or tryptophan. The D gene is left open where the match is weak. Clone size is given for some rows only: seen once, a few or many times, or a class if the clone is expanded.

>TRBJ2-3|many|-|TRBV20-1
TGCAGTGCAGGGACGGGCCGAGATACGCAGTATTTT
CSAGTGRDTQYF
>TRBJ1-5|-|-|TRBV12-3/TRBV12-4
TGTGCCAGCCGTAGGGGGGGGACAAGGCCCCAGCATTTT
CASRRGGTRPQHF
>TRBJ2-7|many|TRBD1|TRBV29-1
TGCAGCGTGGGGACAGGGACCTACGAGCAGTACTTC
CSVGTGTYEQYF
>TRBJ1-2|many|-|TRBV29-1
TGCAGCGCCTCTGATGGATCGTTCTATGGCTACACCTTC
CSASDGSFYGYTF
>TRBJ1-1|few|-|TRBV15
TGTGCCACCAGCAGAGATGGTGCAGTTGGAACTGAAGCTTTCTTT
CATSRDGAVGTEAFF
>TRBJ1-6|many|-|TRBV7-9
TGTGCCAGCAGCTTACAGATTAATTCACCCCTCCACTTT
CASSLQINSPLHF
>TRBJ2-5|many|TRBD1|TRBV27
TGTGCCAGCTCCACCCGGACAGGCCCGAAAGAGACCCAGTACTTC
CASSTRTGPKETQYF
>TRBJ2-5|many|-|TRBV5-6
TGTGCCAGCAGCTGGGTTGGGGGGGAGACCCAGTACTTC
CASSWVGGETQYF
>TRBJ2-5|-|-|TRBV20-1
TGCAGTGCTAGAGCGCCATATCAAGAGACCCAGTACTTC
CSARAPYQETQYF
>TRBJ2-7|-|TRBD1|TRBV4-2
TGTGCCAGCAGCCAATTCCTTGGGACAGAGACCTACGAGCAGTACTTC
CASSQFLGTETYEQYF
>TRBJ1-1|-|-|TRBV6-1
TGTGCCAGCAGTGAATTCGGGACACTGAACACTGAAGCTTTCTTT
CASSEFGTLNTEAFF
>TRBJ2-3|few|-|TRBV15
TGTGCCACCAGCAGAGATAGGATTAGCACAGATACGCAGTATTTT
CATSRDRISTDTQYF
>TRBJ2-7|few|TRBD2|TRBV6-6
TGTGCCAGCACCGGGGCTAGCGGGGTAAGCTCCTACGAGCAGTACTTC
CASTGASGVSSYEQYF
>TRBJ1-3|few|-|TRBV19
TGTGCCAGTAGTGCCTCGCCTAGTGAAGTCTACACCATATATTTT
CASSASPSEVYTIYF
>TRBJ2-2|-|TRBD2|TRBV12-3/TRBV12-4
TGTGCCAGCAGCCCTAGCGGGCACACCGGGGAGCTGTTTTTT
CASSPSGHTGELFF
>TRBJ2-7|-|-|TRBV5-5
TGTGCCAGCACCACTCAGTCAGCTACATCCTACGAGCAGTACTTC
CASTTQSATSYEQYF
>TRBJ2-7|few|TRBD2|TRBV5-5
TGTGCCAGCAGTGGGTTCGGGACTAGCGGGAGTCTGGAGCAGTACTTC
CASSGFGTSGSLEQYF
>TRBJ1-2|-|TRBD1|TRBV6-4
TGTGCCAGCAGTTCAACCCTCGGGACAGGGCCTTATGGCTACACCTTC
CASSSTLGTGPYGYTF
>TRBJ1-5|-|-|TRBV27
TGTGCCAGCAGTTTAGCCCGAAATCAGCCCCAGCATTTT
CASSLARNQPQHF
>TRBJ2-7|-|-|TRBV5-1
TGCGCCAGCAGCTTCCACACTGGCTACGAGCAGTACTTC
CASSFHTGYEQYF
>TRBJ2-1|many|-|TRBV6-5
TGTGCCAGCAGTTACTCGAACCCTGGCTACAATGAGCAGTTCTTC
CASSYSNPGYNEQFF
>TRBJ2-7|many|-|TRBV29-1
TGCAGCGGGACACTCCAGGACGGCCACGAGCAGTACTTC
CSGTLQDGHEQYF
>TRBJ1-2|few|-|TRBV20-1
TGCAGTGCTAGGGGGGACATTTCCTATGGCTACACCTTC
CSARGDISYGYTF
>TRBJ1-5|-|-|TRBV5-6
TGTGCCAGCAGTTCCCTAACGGACGGGCAGCCCCAGCATTTT
CASSSLTDGQPQHF
>TRBJ2-2|many|TRBD2|TRBV3-1
TGTGCCAGCAGCCTGACTAGCGGCCGGTCGAACACCGGGGAGCTGTTTTTT
CASSLTSGRSNTGELFF
>TRBJ2-7|-|TRBD1|TRBV6-1
TGTGCCAGCATACTACAGGGGGTTGAGCAGTACTTC
CASILQGVEQYF
>TRBJ2-2|many|TRBD2|TRBV11-3
TGTGCCAGCAGCTTAAGATGGCGGGAGGGCCAAAGCACCGGGGAGCTGTTTTTT
CASSLRWREGQSTGELFF
>TRBJ1-2|-|-|TRBV6-2/TRBV6-3
TGTGCCAGCAGACTACAGGGTTTGGACTATGGCTACACCTTC
CASRLQGLDYGYTF
>TRBJ1-4|many|TRBD1|TRBV29-1
TGCAGCGTTGCGTCCGGACAGGGGGCTTGGAATGAAAAACTGTTTTTT
CSVASGQGAWNEKLFF
>TRBJ1-6|-|TRBD1|TRBV7-9
TGTGCCAGCAGCAGTACAGGGGGCGCATGGTCACCCCTCCACTTT
CASSSTGGAWSPLHF
>TRBJ2-1|few|TRBD2|TRBV9
TGTGCCAGCAGCGTAGGGGGTCGGGGGGGTTCGTACAATGAGCAGTTCTTC
CASSVGGRGGSYNEQFF
>TRBJ1-6|many|-|TRBV12-3/TRBV12-4
TGTGCCAGCAGTTTGGCCAGGGTAAATAATTCACCCCTCCACTTT
CASSLARVNNSPLHF
>TRBJ2-3|few|TRBD1|TRBV19
TGTGCCAGTAGACGGGCTCCGGGACAGAACACAGATACGCAGTATTTT
CASRRAPGQNTDTQYF
>TRBJ1-2|few|-|TRBV12-3/TRBV12-4
TGTGCCAGCAGTCCTCCCGGGGTCCGGGCTGGCTACACCTTC
CASSPPGVRAGYTF
>TRBJ2-1|-|TRBD2|TRBV20-1
TGCAGTGCTCCATACCGGGTAGCGGGAGGTTGGCAGTTCTTC
CSAPYRVAGGWQFF
>TRBJ1-2|-|TRBD1|TRBV12-3/TRBV12-4
TGTGCCAGCACCCTTCAGACAGGGATTCAGTACTATGGCTACACCTTC
CASTLQTGIQYYGYTF
>TRBJ2-7|few|-|TRBV30
TGTGCCTGGAGTCCTTACAGTTTTTCCTACGAGCAGTACTTC
CAWSPYSFSYEQYF
>TRBJ1-2|-|-|TRBV18
TGTGCCAGCTCCGAACCTAACTATGGCTACACCTTC
CASSEPNYGYTF
>TRBJ1-4|few|TRBD1|TRBV4-2
TGTGCCAGCAGCGAACCTTACAGGGGGCCCCGTGCAACTAATGAAAAACTGTTTTTT
CASSEPYRGPRATNEKLFF
>TRBJ2-3|few|-|TRBV7-2
TGTGCCAGCAGCTTATCCACGGCAGATACGCAGTATTTT
CASSLSTADTQYF
>TRBJ2-3|few|TRBD2|TRBV16
TGTGCCAGCAGCAAGCTTCCTAGCGGGAGGTTCCTTAGCACAGATACGCAGTATTTT
CASSKLPSGRFLSTDTQYF
>TRBJ2-5|few|-|TRBV18
TGTGCCAGCTCTCCCTCAGAGACCCAGTACTTC
CASSPSETQYF
>TRBJ1-1|-|TRBD1|TRBV3-1
TGTGCCAGCAGCCCTGGGACAGGGGGCGCGAACACTGAAGCTTTCTTT
CASSPGTGGANTEAFF
>TRBJ2-2|few|-|TRBV20-1
TGCAGTGCTAAAGTACCGGGACTTAACGCCGGGGAGCTGTTTTTT
CSAKVPGLNAGELFF
>TRBJ2-2|-|TRBD2|TRBV7-2
TGTGCCAGCAGCTTAGAGCGGGACGGGGAGCTGTTTTTT
CASSLERDGELFF
>TRBJ1-2|few|TRBD1|TRBV3-1
TGTGCCAGCAGGCTCAACAAACCCAGGGGGGACGGCTACACCTTC
CASRLNKPRGDGYTF
>TRBJ2-5|-|TRBD1|TRBV9
TGTGCCAGCAGCGTAGGGATCGGACCCAGGGGGGAGACCCAGTACTTC
CASSVGIGPRGETQYF
>TRBJ1-2|-|-|TRBV6-5
TGTGCCAGCCAGGGACCGGGATATGGCTACACCTTC
CASQGPGYGYTF
>TRBJ1-2|-|-|TRBV20-1
TGCAGTGCTAGAGATCCTTCAGTAACCTATGGCTACACCTTC
CSARDPSVTYGYTF
>TRBJ2-2|few|-|TRBV7-9
TGTGCCAGCAGCCCCCGACAGTACACCGGGGAGCTGTTTTTT
CASSPRQYTGELFF
>TRBJ1-1|-|-|TRBV20-1
TGCAGTGCACCGGGGGACTCGAACACTGAAGCTTTCTTT
CSAPGDSNTEAFF
>TRBJ1-1|-|-|TRBV5-1
TGCGCCAGCAGACAGGACAGTACTGAAGCTTTCTTT
CASRQDSTEAFF
>TRBJ2-3|few|-|TRBV28
TGTGCCAGCAGTTTATCAGGGAGTCCACCGTCTCTATATACGCAGTATTTT
CASSLSGSPPSLYTQYF
>TRBJ1-5|-|-|TRBV20-1
TGCAGTGCGGGAGGACAACATCAGCCCCAGCATTTT
CSAGGQHQPQHF
>TRBJ2-3|-|TRBD2|TRBV2
TGTGCCAGCTCTCGGGGGGGGATGGATACGCAGTATTTT
CASSRGGMDTQYF